The 20 T cell receptor beta chains below all came from one sample that was sequenced in a study of blood T cell repertoires in COVID-19. Using immunoSEQ multiplex PCR, the repertoire was profiled, and TCRdb retains in-frame clones only, with some absent. Seen here are about 120,000 clones, 75% to 85% observed once, and the top ten hold 8% to 13%. What was sequenced was peripheral blood. The receptors shown here come from a human donor in a cohort sampled during active COVID-19.

The gene calls are TRBV9 and TRBJ2-5; 8 nucleotides align to TRBD2. The J segment lost 5 bases and the V segment lost 3 bases, leaving 9 bases of the junction unmatched. The length of the CDR3 is 15 residues. Germline CDR1 reads SGDLS; CDR2 reads YYNGEE. The CDR3 sequence: CASSGGTSPRETQYF. For the CDR3, the DNA is TGTGCCAGCAGCGGGGGGACTAGTCCGCGGGAGACCCAGTACTTC.

CDR3 sequence: CASRFNDRGGGYTF. CDR3 nucleotides: TGTGCCAGCAGATTTAATGACAGGGGAGGGGGCTACACCTTC. V gene TRBV5-4 combines with J gene TRBJ1-2; 8 bases agree with TRBD1. J lost 8 bases, V lost 5 bases, and 11 bases had no gene match. The CDR3 spans 14 residues. CDR1 and CDR2 from the germline V gene are SGHNT and YYREEE (reference sequence).

The rearrangement uses TRBV7-2 and TRBJ1-1; 8 nucleotides line up with TRBD1. The CDR3 consists of 14 residues. Looked up from germline, CDR1 is SGHTA and CDR2 is FQGNSA. Trimming cost V 6 bases and J 1 base; bases outside gene matches: 4. The CDR3 sequence: CASSLDRGNTEAFF. The CDR3 nucleotides read TGTGCCAGCAGTCTTGACAGGGGGAACACTGAAGCTTTCTTT.

For the CDR3, the DNA is TGTGCCAGCAGCCTTGCACTAGCGGGGGGCCAACCCTACGAGCAGTACTTC. It yields the protein CASSLALAGGQPYEQYF. The chain links TRBV11-2 to TRBJ2-7; 12 nucleotides agree with TRBD2. V lost 5 bases to trimming and J lost 2 bases; unmatched junction nucleotides: 10. The CDR3 extends over 17 amino acids. Germline V CDR1 and CDR2: SGHAT, FQNNGV.

This chain uses TRBV9 with TRBJ2-3; D possibly corresponds to TRBD1 (5 bases). The germline CDR1 and CDR2 sequences are SGDLS and YYNGEE. This CDR3 is built from 13 residues. V lost 0 bases and J lost 8, with 10 bases in between. CDR3 sequence (DNA): TGTGCCAGCAGCGTAGCACAGGTCGGTACGCAGTATTTT. Amino acids: CASSVAQVGTQYF.

This sequence joins TRBV28 and TRBJ2-5, with TRBD2 matching over 9 bases. Per germline, CDR1 MDHEN and CDR2 SYDVKM. Germline trimming cut 5 bases from V and 1 base from J; bases unmatched to any gene: 20. There are 20 residues in the CDR3. The CDR3 DNA sequence: TGTGCCAGCAGTCCTGGCGCTAGCGGGATAAAGTCTTGGTCCCAAGAGACCCAGTACTTC. Translation gives CASSPGASGIKSWSQETQYF.

The chain uses TRBV7-6 and TRBJ1-2, with D tentatively TRBD1 (6 bases). Trimming left V 6 bases short and J 8 bases short, with 16 bases between. This CDR3 region has 13 residues. CDR1 SGHVS and CDR2 FNYEAQ come from the germline V gene. The CDR3, as DNA: TGTGCCAGCAGTCTACAGGGCTCCCGGGGCTACACCTTC. This sequence encodes CASSLQGSRGYTF.

This chain connects TRBV10-3 to TRBJ2-7; TRBD1 aligns across 10 bases. Losses at the gene ends were 2 bases for V and 2 bases for J; bases not matched to a gene: 3. Germline V gene sequence: CDR1 ENHRY, CDR2 SYGVKD. CDR3 size: 15 residues. The CDR3: CAISEPGTGAYEQYF. The CDR3 bases are TGTGCCATCAGTGAGCCCGGGACAGGGGCCTACGAGCAGTACTTC.

The V gene is TRBV28, the J gene TRBJ1-1; D unclear. This CDR3 is 13 amino acids long. The germline V and J ends were trimmed by 2 bases and 1 base, with 5 bases remaining between them. The germline CDR1 and CDR2 sequences are MDHEN and SYDVKM. The CDR3 DNA sequence: TGTGCCAGCAGTTTACAGGAGAACACTGAAGCTTTCTTT. This sequence encodes CASSLQENTEAFF.

This clone was counted between two and nine times. The rearrangement links TRBV6-6 to TRBJ2-7, with 13 positions matching TRBD2. The CDR3 is 14 amino acids. Looked up from germline, CDR1 is MNHNY and CDR2 is SVGAGI (reference sequence). The ends lost 4 bases at V and 5 bases at J; junction bases unmatched: 2. CDR3 DNA: TGTGCCAGCAGTTTCGGACTAGCGGGAGACGAGCAGTACTTC. Protein: CASSFGLAGDEQYF.

The rearrangement uses TRBV21-1 and TRBJ2-7; the table assigns TRBD1, which was not confirmed against the DNA. TRBV21-1 is given as a pseudogene. The CDR3 sequence is 14 residues long. The CDR3 nucleotides read TGTGCCAGCAGCAATCTTGTGGTCAGGGACGAGCAGTACTTC. This encodes CASSNLVVRDEQYF.

The chain uses TRBV6-5 and TRBJ1-3; D perhaps matches TRBD1 (6 bases). Germline lookup yields CDR1 MNHEY and CDR2 SVGAGI. The CDR3 runs to 15 residues. V was cut by 2 bases and J by 0 bases, with 8 bases left in between. The CDR3 nucleotides read TGTGCCAGCAGTTACCGGACAGACTCTGGAAACACCATATATTTT. This gives the protein CASSYRTDSGNTIYF.

The J gene is TRBJ1-4, the V gene TRBV27; 7 bases are a match to TRBD1. This CDR3 comprises 14 residues. From germline, CDR1 is MNHEY and CDR2 SMNVEV (reference sequence). V lost 3 bases to trimming and J lost 7 bases; unmatched junction nucleotides: 5. The CDR3 nucleotides are TGTGCCAGCAGTTTGAACAGGGGAAGTGAAAAACTGTTTTTT. It is translated as CASSLNRGSEKLFF.

J is TRBJ2-7 and V is TRBV5-1; 7 bases match TRBD1. There are 13 residues in the CDR3. V shed 7 bases and J 5 bases; nucleotides not matched to a gene: 9. Germline CDR1 and CDR2: SGHRS and YFSETQ. The CDR3: CASRLTGSDEQYF. Written as DNA, the CDR3 is TGCGCCAGCCGATTGACAGGGTCTGACGAGCAGTACTTC. The complete variable domain, with remaining parts taken from reference TRBV5-1 and TRBJ2-7, reads KAGVTQTPRYLIKTRGQQVTLSCSPISGHRSVSWYQQTPGQGLQFLFEYFSETQRNKGNFPGRFSGRQFSNSRSEMNVSTLELGDSALYLCASRLTGSDEQYFGPGTRLTVT.

The chain links TRBV5-4 to TRBJ2-1, with no clear D. Trimming left V 1 base short and J 5 bases short, with 16 bases between. Germline V gene data show CDR1 as SGHNT and CDR2 as YYREEE (reference sequence). The CDR3 runs to 16 residues. CDR3: CASSLWRSQRNNEQFF. CDR3 coding DNA: TGTGCCAGCAGCTTGTGGCGGAGTCAGCGAAACAATGAGCAGTTCTTC.

V and J are TRBV7-2 and TRBJ2-6; maybe TRBD1 (6 bases). Germline-derived CDR1 and CDR2 are SGHTA and FQGNSA. Trimming stripped 5 bases from V and 1 base from J, with 15 bases between. This CDR3 region has 17 residues. CDR3 protein: CASSARGSSSGANVLTF. CDR3 nucleotide sequence: TGTGCCAGCAGCGCCAGGGGCTCGAGTTCTGGGGCCAACGTCCTGACTTTC. The variable domain in full, completed from reference TRBV7-2 and TRBJ2-6, reads GAGVSQSPSNKVTEKGKDVELRCDPISGHTALYWYRQSLGQGLEFLIYFQGNSAPDKSGLPSDRFSAERTGGSVSTLTIQRTQQEDSAVYLCASSARGSSSGANVLTFGAGSRLTVL.

This clone was found once. DNA for the CDR3: TGTGCCAGCTCACCAAAGTCTAGCGGGGTAGGAGAGTTCTTC. It translates to CASSPKSSGVGEFF. The chain has TRBV18 and TRBJ2-1; TRBD2 matches 9 bases. The CDR3 has 14 amino acids. Germline CDR1 reads KGHSH; CDR2 reads LQKENI. The trim removed 2 bases at V and 14 bases at J, leaving 10 bases unmatched.

The rearrangement links TRBV29-1 to TRBJ2-7, with TRBD2 as a possible D gene (7 bases). V was trimmed by 6 bases and J by 1 base, leaving 16 bases between them. The CDR3 length is 14 residues. In germline, CDR1 is SQVTM, CDR2 ANQGSEA. This CDR3 is CSVGGGRGSYEQYF. The CDR3 nucleotides read TGCAGCGTCGGCGGGGGCAGGGGATCCTACGAGCAGTACTTC.

The J gene is TRBJ2-1, the V gene TRBV5-6, with 12 bases identical to TRBD2. The trim removed 1 base at V and 7 bases at J, leaving 3 bases unmatched. This CDR3 has 15 residues. Germline CDR1 is SGHDT and CDR2 is YYEEEE. The CDR3 nucleotides are TGTGCCAGCAGCTTGCCGACTAGCGGGAGAAATGAGCAGTTCTTC. Translation: CASSLPTSGRNEQFF.

The chain joins TRBV5-6 to TRBJ2-1; 7 bases agree with TRBD2. V gave up 5 bases and J gave up 4 bases; unmatched junction bases: 6. The CDR3 runs to 14 residues. Germline-derived CDR1 and CDR2 are SGHDT and YYEEEE. The chain's CDR3 is CASRDGEGYNEQFF. In nucleotides, the CDR3 is TGTGCCAGCAGGGATGGGGAGGGATACAATGAGCAGTTCTTC.